Listed below are T cell receptor beta chains from one sample, sequenced in a study of T cell responses to AZD1222 COVID-19 vaccine. The protocol was immunoSEQ multiplex PCR, while the TCRdb copy is restricted to in-frame clones and leaves out a portion. In the table there are tens of thousands of clones, 88% of which are singletons. The sequencing used peripheral blood, collected on day 0 of AZD1222 vaccination. The receptors come from an adult in good health. The CDR3 runs from the conserved cysteine through the conserved F or W. Each record gives: D gene, clone size, J gene, V gene, CDR3 length, CDR3 DNA, CDR3 protein. The D gene is left open where the match is weak. Expanded clones are given a class, and other clones once, few, many or no size at all.

>TRBD2|.|TRBJ2-6|TRBV3-1/TRBV3-2|18
TGTGCCAGCAGCCCTCGGACTAGCGGGCCTTCTGGGGCCAACGTCCTGACTTTC
CASSPRTSGPSGANVLTF
>.|.|TRBJ2-5|TRBV9|14
TGTGCCAGCAGCGTAGGGGCACACCAAGAGACCCAGTACTTC
CASSVGAHQETQYF
>.|once|TRBJ1-6|TRBV7-2|14
TGTGCCAGCAGCTTATGGCCAGTTAATTCACCCCTCCACTTT
CASSLWPVNSPLHF
>.|.|TRBJ2-2|TRBV6-5|14
TGTGCCAGCAGTAGACAGGAGGACACCGGGGAGCTGTTTTTT
CASSRQEDTGELFF
>TRBD2|.|TRBJ2-7|TRBV19|18
TGTGCCAGTAGTCCGTCGGGAATAGCGGGAGGGCCGGTATACGAGCAGTACTTC
CASSPSGIAGGPVYEQYF
>.|.|TRBJ1-2|TRBV29-1|11
TGCAGCGTCCTCGCAGGGCATGGCTACACCTTC
CSVLAGHGYTF
>.|.|TRBJ2-1|TRBV4-3|15
TGCGCCAGCAGCCCAATCGCGCCCGCGCGAAATGAGCAGTTCTTC
CASSPIAPARNEQFF
>.|once|TRBJ1-3|TRBV21-1|18
TGTGCCAGCAGCCCCATTTACCCCGGACAGCGCTCTGGAAACACCATATATTTT
CASSPIYPGQRSGNTIYF
>.|.|TRBJ1-2|TRBV10-3|11
TGTGCCATCAGTGACTCGTATGGCTACACCTTC
CAISDSYGYTF
>.|.|TRBJ1-5|TRBV6-1|15
TGTGCCAGCAGTGAAGCACAGGGTCCCAATCAGCCCCAGCATTTT
CASSEAQGPNQPQHF
>TRBD1|.|TRBJ2-7|TRBV28|13
TGTGCCAGCAGTTTCGGGGACAGGGGGACGCAGTACTTC
CASSFGDRGTQYF
>.|.|TRBJ1-1|TRBV9|14
TGTGCCAGCAGCCCCCGGACAGTGAACACTGAAGCTTTCTTT
CASSPRTVNTEAFF
>.|.|TRBJ2-5|TRBV7-8|14
TGTGCCAGCAGCCCCAGGGGGGAAACGCAGACCCAGTACTTC
CASSPRGETQTQYF
>.|.|TRBJ1-2|TRBV27|12
TGTGCCAGCAGTGGATCGGGGCATGGCTACACCTTC
CASSGSGHGYTF
>.|.|TRBJ1-5|TRBV15|12
TGTGCCACCAGCAGACCTCAACAGCCCCAGCATTTT
CATSRPQQPQHF
>.|.|TRBJ2-7|TRBV6-1|16
TGTGCCAGCAGTGAAGTGGGCAGGGGGGCCCCCTACGAGCAGTACTTC
CASSEVGRGAPYEQYF
>.|.|TRBJ2-7|TRBV28|17
TGTGCCAGCAGTTTAGATGATTACAGGGAAAAGGCGGACGAGCAGTACTTC
CASSLDDYREKADEQYF
>.|.|TRBJ1-4|TRBV4-3|15
TGCGCCAGCAGCCAGATTTGGGATTATTCCGAAAAACTGTTTTTT
CASSQIWDYSEKLFF
>TRBD2|few|TRBJ2-1|TRBV7-9|18
TGTGCCAGCAGCTTACCCTTCCGACTAGCGGGAGAGGTAGATGAGCAGTTCTTC
CASSLPFRLAGEVDEQFF
>TRBD2|.|TRBJ2-5|TRBV6-5|16
TGTGCCAGCAGTTACGGGCTAGCGGAGAGTCAAGAGACCCAGTACTTC
CASSYGLAESQETQYF
>TRBD2|.|TRBJ2-3|TRBV13|13
TGTGCCAGCAGCTTCGCGGGGGGGGATACGCAGTATTTT
CASSFAGGDTQYF
>.|.|TRBJ2-5|TRBV3-1/TRBV3-2|17
TGTGCCAGCAGCCAAGAGGTGAGGAGGGATCGGAGAGAGACCCAGTACTTC
CASSQEVRRDRRETQYF
>TRBD1|.|TRBJ2-3|TRBV5-4|16
TGTGCCAGCAGCCCAGGACAGGCCCTCGTCACAGATACGCAGTATTTT
CASSPGQALVTDTQYF
>.|.|TRBJ1-1|TRBV6-4|21
TGTGCCAGCAGTGACCCTGCCAAAAATCCCCCTTTGGGGTCGGAGACCAATGAAGCTTTCTTT
CASSDPAKNPPLGSETNEAFF
>.|.|TRBJ2-3|TRBV2|15
TGTGCCAGCAGTGTTTCGGGAGCCGTCACAGATACGCAGTATTTT
CASSVSGAVTDTQYF
>TRBD1|.|TRBJ2-5|TRBV7-2|14
TGTGCCAGCAGCTTTAGACAGGGGAAAGAGACCCAGTACTTC
CASSFRQGKETQYF
>TRBD2|.|TRBJ2-6|TRBV2|19
TGTGCCAGCAGTGAATATTCACTAGCGGGAGGTTCTGGGGCCAACGTCCTGACTTTC
CASSEYSLAGGSGANVLTF
>TRBD1|.|TRBJ2-6|TRBV11-2|19
TGTGCCAGCAGCTTATCGCGACAGGGGCCCCCTTCTGGGGCCAACGTCCTGACTTTC
CASSLSRQGPPSGANVLTF
>.|.|TRBJ2-7|TRBV10-2|14
TGCGCCAGCAGTGAAGGAACCAGCTCCTACGAGCAGTACTTC
CASSEGTSSYEQYF
>TRBD1|few|TRBJ1-3|TRBV5-4|15
TGTGCCAGCAGCTTCAACAGGGGAAATGGAAACACCATATATTTT
CASSFNRGNGNTIYF
>.|.|TRBJ2-3|TRBV28|16
TGTGCCAGCACCGACCGGGGGCAGGCTTACACAGATACGCAGTATTTT
CASTDRGQAYTDTQYF
>TRBD1|.|TRBJ2-5|TRBV7-7|15
TGTGCCAGCAGCTTCGGACAGGGAACCCAAGAGACCCAGTACTTC
CASSFGQGTQETQYF
>TRBD1|.|TRBJ2-1|TRBV15|15
TGTGCCACCAGCGGTACAGGGGGCTTTTTGAATGAGCAGTTCTTC
CATSGTGGFLNEQFF
>TRBD2|.|TRBJ2-1|TRBV28|20
TGTGCCAGCAGTCCCCGATTCGGACTAGCGGGAGGGCTTCGGCACAATGAGCAGTTCTTC
CASSPRFGLAGGLRHNEQFF
>.|.|TRBJ2-3|TRBV6-2/TRBV6-3|15
TGTGCCAGCAGTTATTACGGCGCTAACACAGATACGCAGTATTTT
CASSYYGANTDTQYF
>.|.|TRBJ1-4|TRBV2|14
TGTGCCAGCAGTGAACTACCGTTTAATGAAAAACTGTTTTTT
CASSELPFNEKLFF
>TRBD2|.|TRBJ2-3|TRBV14|16
TGTGCCAGCAGCCCCGCGGGGGGGAAATGGGTAGATACGCAGTATTTT
CASSPAGGKWVDTQYF
>TRBD1|.|TRBJ1-4|TRBV10-3|17
TGTGCCATCAGTGAGCCAACAGGGGGGGGTAGTGGTGAAAAACTGTTTTTT
CAISEPTGGGSGEKLFF
>TRBD2|.|TRBJ2-5|TRBV3-1/TRBV3-2|17
TGTGCCAGCAGCCAAGATGGACTAGCGGGATGGGTAGAGACCCAGTACTTC
CASSQDGLAGWVETQYF
>.|.|TRBJ2-5|TRBV2|14
TGTGCCAGCAGTTATGGACAGTACCAAGAGACCCAGTACTTC
CASSYGQYQETQYF
>TRBD1|.|TRBJ1-1|TRBV7-9|12
TGTGCCAGCAGCTCGGACAGGGCTGGAGCTTTCTTT
CASSSDRAGAFF